This T cell receptor (beta chain) appears in the sequencing data of a study of blood T cell repertoires in COVID-19. The wider study: The United States, Italy and Spain supplied acute and convalescent COVID-19 samples. Sources were T cells, B-cell-depleted T cells, or PBMCs; the material itself was cDNA or gDNA.

In the study's own analysis: Using reference gene primer amplification, nucleated cell counts were estimated. TCRdb's copy holds only in-frame clones and misses some; the assay was immunoSEQ multiplex PCR. V, J and clone size are taken as reported in that table, and D and trimming were inferred from the DNA itself. The sample yields about 200,000 clones, roughly 88% seen once. The cohort comprised adults aged 18 to 89 years residing in about 25 US areas. Germline lookup yields CDR1 LNHDA and CDR2 SQIVND (reference sequence). Trimming pared 5 bases from V and 0 bases from J, leaving 22 bases between. This CDR3 is built from 18 residues.

Material: PBMCs or T cells enriched from blood (not recorded which). The clonotype originates from a man in his forties or fifties with acute COVID-19. The chain joins TRBV19 to TRBJ1-1; D is possibly TRBD1 (5 bases). DNA for the CDR3: TGTGCCAGTAGTCTCGGAAGGGGCGCAAACAAAATGAACACTGAAGCTTTCTTT. Amino acid sequence: CASSLGRGANKMNTEAFF.